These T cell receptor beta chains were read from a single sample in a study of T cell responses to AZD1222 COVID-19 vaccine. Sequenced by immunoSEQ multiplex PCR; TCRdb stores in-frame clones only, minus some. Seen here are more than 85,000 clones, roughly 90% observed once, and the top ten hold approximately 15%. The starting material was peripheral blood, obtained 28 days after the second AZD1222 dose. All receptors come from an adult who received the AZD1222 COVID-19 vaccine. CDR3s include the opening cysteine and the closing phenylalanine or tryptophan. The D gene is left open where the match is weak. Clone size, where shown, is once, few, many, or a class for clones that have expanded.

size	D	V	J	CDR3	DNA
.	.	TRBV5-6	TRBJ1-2	CASSSGSGYTF	TGTGCCAGCAGCTCCGGGAGTGGCTACACCTTC
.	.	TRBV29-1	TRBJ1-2	CSVEGRYGYTF	TGCAGCGTTGAGGGTCGGTATGGCTACACCTTC
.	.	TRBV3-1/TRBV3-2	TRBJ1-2	CASSQQYRATNYGYTF	TGTGCCAGCAGCCAACAATACAGGGCGACTAACTATGGCTACACCTTC
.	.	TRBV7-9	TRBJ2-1	CASSSSLGPEQFF	TGTGCCAGCAGCTCGTCCTTGGGTCCGGAACAGTTCTTC
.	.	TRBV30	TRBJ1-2	CAWRWGVNYGYTF	TGTGCCTGGAGGTGGGGGGTTAATTATGGCTACACCTTC
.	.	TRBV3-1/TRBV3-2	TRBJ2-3	CASSHRGSVTQYF	TGTGCCAGCAGCCATCGGGGTTCAGTTACGCAGTATTTT
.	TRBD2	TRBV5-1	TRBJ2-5	CASSFSGRVRQETQYF	TGCGCCAGCAGCTTTAGCGGGAGGGTCCGACAAGAGACCCAGTACTTC
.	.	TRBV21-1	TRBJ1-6	CASSAGSSYNSPLHF	TGTGCCAGCAGCGCAGGCAGCTCCTATAATTCACCCCTCCACTTT
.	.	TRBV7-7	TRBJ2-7	CASSSSRASYEQYF	TGTGCCAGCAGCTCCTCCAGGGCTTCCTACGAGCAGTACTTC
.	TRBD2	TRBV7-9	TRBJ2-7	CASSLTSGASEQYF	TGTGCCAGCAGCTTGACTAGCGGAGCCTCTGAGCAGTACTTC
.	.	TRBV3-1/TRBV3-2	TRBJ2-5	CASSQDREETQYF	TGTGCCAGCAGCCAAGATAGGGAAGAGACCCAGTACTTC
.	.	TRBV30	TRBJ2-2	CAWSFLVGAGELFF	TGTGCCTGGAGCTTTCTGGTAGGCGCCGGGGAGCTGTTTTTT
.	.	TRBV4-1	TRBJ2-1	CASSPPAPGSNEQFF	TGCGCCAGCAGCCCACCCGCCCCGGGATCGAATGAGCAGTTCTTC
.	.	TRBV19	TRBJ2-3	CASSPWDPTDTQYF	TGTGCCAGTAGTCCCTGGGACCCCACAGATACGCAGTATTTT
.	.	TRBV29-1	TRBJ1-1	CSVDATGRQAFF	TGCAGCGTTGATGCGACAGGTAGACAAGCTTTCTTT
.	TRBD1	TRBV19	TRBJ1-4	CASSGIQGAEEKLFF	TGTGCCAGTAGTGGGATCCAGGGGGCGGAAGAAAAACTGTTTTTT
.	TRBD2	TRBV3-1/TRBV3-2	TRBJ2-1	CASSQGLAGQRAANEQFF	TGTGCCAGCAGCCAAGGACTAGCGGGACAGCGGGCGGCCAATGAGCAGTTCTTC
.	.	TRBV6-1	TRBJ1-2	CASSESGSNYGYTF	TGTGCCAGCAGTGAATCAGGATCTAACTATGGCTACACCTTC
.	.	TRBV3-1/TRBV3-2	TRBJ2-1	CASSQVNSWEQFF	TGTGCCAGCAGCCAAGTGAATAGTTGGGAGCAGTTCTTC
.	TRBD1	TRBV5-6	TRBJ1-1	CASIRTGSLSEAFF	TGTGCCAGCATACGGACAGGTTCACTCTCTGAAGCTTTCTTT
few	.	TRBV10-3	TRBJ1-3	CAISESDSPTRYTIYF	TGTGCCATCAGTGAGTCGGACAGCCCGACTCGGTACACCATATATTTT
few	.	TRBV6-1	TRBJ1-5	CASSEAGPDSNQPQHF	TGTGCCAGCAGTGAAGCTGGCCCTGATAGCAATCAGCCCCAGCATTTT
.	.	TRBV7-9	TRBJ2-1	CASSLSSNEQFF	TGTGCCAGCAGCTTATCTAGCAATGAGCAGTTCTTC
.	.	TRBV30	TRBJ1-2	CAWSGGNYGYTF	TGTGCCTGGAGTGGAGGTAACTATGGCTACACCTTC
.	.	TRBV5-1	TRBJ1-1	CASSAIQGSEAFF	TGCGCCAGCAGCGCGATACAGGGATCGGAAGCTTTCTTT
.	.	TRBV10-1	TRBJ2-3	CASGNLDDTQYF	TGCGCCAGCGGAAACTTGGACGATACGCAGTATTTT
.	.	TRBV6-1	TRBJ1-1	CASSEVRDGTEAFF	TGTGCCAGCAGTGAAGTGAGGGACGGCACTGAAGCTTTCTTT
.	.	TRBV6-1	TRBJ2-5	CASSEAKGVRETQYF	TGTGCCAGCAGTGAAGCGAAAGGGGTCCGAGAGACCCAGTACTTC
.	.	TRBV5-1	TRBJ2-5	CASSLDQETQYF	TGCGCCAGCAGCTTGGACCAAGAGACCCAGTACTTC
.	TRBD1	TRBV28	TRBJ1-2	CASRLADRTGDGGYTF	TGTGCCAGCAGGTTAGCAGACAGGACAGGGGATGGTGGCTACACCTTC
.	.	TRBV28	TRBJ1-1	CASSLGRSGAVLNTEAFF	TGTGCCAGCAGTTTGGGCCGGTCGGGGGCGGTGTTGAACACTGAAGCTTTCTTT
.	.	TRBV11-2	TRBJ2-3	CASRPILAGTATQYF	TGTGCCAGCAGGCCAATTTTGGCGGGAACGGCTACGCAGTATTTT
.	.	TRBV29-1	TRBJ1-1	CSVGSQVDTEAFF	TGCAGCGTTGGAAGTCAGGTCGACACTGAAGCTTTCTTT
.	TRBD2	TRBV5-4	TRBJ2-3	CASSLSSSGAGGDTQYF	TGTGCCAGCAGCTTGAGCTCTAGCGGGGCCGGGGGGGATACGCAGTATTTT
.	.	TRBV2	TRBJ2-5	CASSEQETQYF	TGTGCCAGCAGTGAGCAAGAGACCCAGTACTTC
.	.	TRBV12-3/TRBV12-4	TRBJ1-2	CASSLDALGYTF	TGTGCCAGCAGTTTAGATGCCTTGGGCTACACCTTC
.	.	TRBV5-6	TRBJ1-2	CASRVGGEYYGYTF	TGTGCCAGCAGGGTAGGCGGGGAATACTATGGCTACACCTTC
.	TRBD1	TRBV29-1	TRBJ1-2	CSVDRDTGYTF	TGCAGCGTGGACAGGGATACTGGCTACACCTTC
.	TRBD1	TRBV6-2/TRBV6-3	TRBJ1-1	CASSSGTGGGRTEAFF	TGTGCCAGCAGTTCCGGGACAGGGGGAGGAAGGACTGAAGCTTTCTTT
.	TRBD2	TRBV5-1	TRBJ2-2	CATRMTSGYIGELFF	TGCGCCACAAGAATGACTAGCGGGTATATCGGGGAGCTGTTTTTT
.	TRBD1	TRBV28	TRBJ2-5	CASSLWTGGRPETQYF	TGTGCCAGCAGTTTATGGACAGGGGGCCGTCCGGAGACCCAGTACTTC
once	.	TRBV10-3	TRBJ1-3	CAIRTQGDGNTIYF	TGTGCCATCAGGACACAGGGCGACGGAAACACCATATATTTT
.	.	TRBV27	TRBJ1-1	CASSWGAGGLRLDTEAFF	TGTGCCAGCAGTTGGGGAGCAGGAGGCCTAAGGTTGGACACTGAAGCTTTCTTT
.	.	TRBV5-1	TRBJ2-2	CASSLESRQRAGELFF	TGCGCCAGCAGCTTGGAGTCTCGGCAGCGCGCCGGGGAGCTGTTTTTT
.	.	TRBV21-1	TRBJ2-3	CASSKGTSGRAISDTQYF	TGTGCCAGCAGCAAAGGGACTAGCGGGAGGGCCATTTCAGATACGCAGTATTTT
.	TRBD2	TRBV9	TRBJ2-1	CASSPSGTSGRNNEQFF	TGTGCCAGCAGCCCCTCCGGGACTAGCGGGAGAAACAATGAGCAGTTCTTC
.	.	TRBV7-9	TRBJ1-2	CASSAWIYGYTF	TGTGCCAGCAGCGCCTGGATCTATGGCTACACCTTC
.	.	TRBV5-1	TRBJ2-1	CASSWTSNEQFF	TGCGCCAGCAGCTGGACGAGCAATGAGCAGTTCTTC
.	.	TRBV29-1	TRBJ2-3	CSVEETGTDTQYF	TGCAGCGTTGAAGAGACAGGCACAGATACGCAGTATTTT
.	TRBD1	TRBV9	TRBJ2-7	CASSVQDRAYEQYF	TGTGCCAGCAGCGTACAGGACAGGGCCTACGAGCAGTACTTC
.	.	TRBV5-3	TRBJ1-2	CARSLETATDDYGYTF	TGTGCCAGAAGCTTGGAGACTGCGACTGATGACTATGGCTACACCTTC
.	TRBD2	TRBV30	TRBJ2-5	CAWSGGLGGTNQETQYF	TGTGCCTGGAGTGGAGGGCTAGGAGGGACTAACCAAGAGACCCAGTACTTC